One and the same sample provided the 3 T cell receptor beta chains below, sequenced in a study of blood T cells in healthy people across ages. For the second PCR, which ran for roughly 7 to 11 cycles, a sample-barcoded 5' primer and a J-beta primer mix were used. Using its own MiXCR run on the 5' RACE reads, TCRdb lists one record per CDR3 protein. Of hundreds of thousands of distinct CDR3 sequences in the sample, 40% to 55% were seen once. Sequencing input: blood. The source of these receptors is a man older than 75 in good health.

The J gene is TRBJ2-7, the V gene TRBV2, with 11 nucleotides matching TRBD1. The CDR3 length is 15 residues. Germline V gene sequence: CDR1 SNHLY, CDR2 FYNNEI. After removal of 5 bases from V and 4 bases from J, the junction contained 7 bases not matched to a gene. The CDR3 DNA follows: TGTGCCAGCAGTTCACCGGGACAGGGGGTTTACGAGCAGTACTTC. This codes for CASSSPGQGVYEQYF.

This clonotype turned up a few times. The chain employs TRBV21-1 and TRBJ2-1; no DNA check was done on the table's D call, TRBD2. TRBV21-1 is designated a pseudogene. The CDR3 loop spans 14 amino acids. CDR3 sequence: CASSLPGLANEQFF. The DNA of the CDR3 is TGTGCCAGCAGTCTCCCGGGACTAGCTAATGAGCAGTTCTTC.

The table lists this clonotype with a few counts. This sequence joins TRBV29-1 and TRBJ2-7; D remains unclear. This CDR3 has 10 amino acids. Trimming took 7 bases from V and 3 from J, leaving 7 bases between them. Germline CDR1 reads SQVTM; CDR2 reads ANQGSEA. Here the CDR3 DNA reads TGCAGCGGAGGTGACTACGAGCAGTACTTC. Translating it yields CSGGDYEQYF.